This TCR beta chain was sequenced during a study of blood T cell repertoires in COVID-19. Germline V CDR1 and CDR2: MNHEY, SVGEGT. The ends were cut back, 0 bases at V and 4 bases at J, with 3 bases in the middle. CDR3 length: 12 residues. Assay used: immunoSEQ multiplex PCR; TCRdb lists only in-frame clones, some missing. The sample has approximately 240,000 clones; around nine tenths are singletons. This sequence originates from a woman aged 35 to 49 who had recovered from COVID-19. The chain carries TRBV6-2 or TRBV6-3 and TRBJ1-2; D gene uncertain. Sequenced: peripheral blood. In DNA, the CDR3 is TGTGCCAGCAGTTACTCCCTCTATGGCTACACCTTC. Translated: CASSYSLYGYTF.